The 8 T cell receptor beta chains below were found in one sample sequenced in a study of cytomegalovirus exposure and HLA in healthy donors. The primer mix had 60 Vbeta and 13 Jbeta primers. The repertoire was sequenced with immunoSEQ multiplex PCR; TCRdb's copy has only in-frame clones and lacks some. The sample contains approximately 89,000 clones, around 77% of which appear only once. The sequenced sample was PBMCs. Source of these receptors: a young man in good health and CMV-seronegative.

The chain links TRBV7-2 to TRBJ2-7, with D perhaps matching TRBD1 (5 bases). Germline V gene data show CDR1 as SGHTA and CDR2 as FQGNSA. The CDR3 spans 14 residues. Trimming took 2 bases from V and 3 from J, leaving 11 bases between them. The CDR3 protein is CASSLQGAVYEQYF. The DNA for the CDR3 is TGTGCCAGCAGCTTACAGGGTGCGGTCTACGAGCAGTACTTC.

The chain joins TRBV19 to TRBJ2-2, with TRBD2 matching over 10 bases. CDR3 length: 19 amino acids. After removal of 2 bases from V and 5 bases from J, the junction contained 14 bases not matched to a gene. Germline loops: CDR1 LNHDA, CDR2 SQIVND (reference sequence). CDR3 sequence: CASSIRSLAGAVRTGELFF. The DNA for the CDR3 is TGTGCCAGTAGTATACGAAGTCTAGCGGGAGCCGTTCGAACCGGGGAGCTGTTTTTT.

The chain joins TRBV29-1 to TRBJ2-1; 13 bases are a match to TRBD2. V was pared by 6 bases and J by 9 bases, with 5 bases of the junction left unmatched. From germline, CDR1 is SQVTM and CDR2 ANQGSEA. The CDR3 runs 13 residues. In nucleotides, the CDR3 is TGCAGCGTGGGGACTAGCGGGAATTCTGAGCAGTTCTTC. Translating gives CSVGTSGNSEQFF.

The chain is built from TRBV27 and TRBJ2-7; the D is unclear. V was shortened by 8 bases and J by 4 bases, with 9 bases between the two germline ends. The CDR3 has 11 residues. CDR1 and CDR2 (germline): MNHEY, SMNVEV (reference sequence). CDR3 nucleotides: TGTGCCAGCCAATTCAATTACGAGCAGTACTTC. Its protein is CASQFNYEQYF.

V is TRBV2 and J is TRBJ2-3; unclear D gene. Germline CDR1 is SNHLY and CDR2 is FYNNEI. This CDR3 is built from 12 residues. V lost 5 bases, J lost 4 bases, and 7 bases lay in between. CDR3 amino acids: CASSYSADTQYF. The CDR3 DNA follows: TGTGCCAGCAGTTATTCGGCAGATACGCAGTATTTT.

The J gene is TRBJ2-5, the V gene TRBV28, with unresolved D. Trimming took off 3 bases at V and 3 bases at J, with 5 bases between the two ends. CDR3 size: 12 residues. Germline loops: CDR1 MDHEN, CDR2 SYDVKM. CDR3 coding DNA: TGTGCCAGCAGTTTCGCGGAAGAGACCCAGTACTTC. Its protein product is CASSFAEETQYF.

The chain combines TRBV4-3 with TRBJ1-6; 8 bases map to TRBD1. The CDR3 length is 15 residues. The V gene's germline CDR1 is LGHNA and CDR2 YSLEER. J lost 7 bases, V lost 0 bases, and 2 bases had no gene match. The CDR3 loop reads CASSQETGGNSPLHF. CDR3 in DNA: TGCGCCAGCAGCCAAGAAACAGGGGGAAATTCACCCCTCCACTTT.

The J gene is TRBJ2-4, the V gene TRBV2, with 7 bases lining up with TRBD1. V shed 6 bases and J 1 base; nucleotides not matched to a gene: 6. CDR1 is SNHLY, CDR2 FYNNEI, per germline. The CDR3 has 15 residues. The CDR3 coding sequence is TGTGCCAGCAGACCGAGGGGGCAGGCCAAAAACATTCAGTACTTC. Encoded protein: CASRPRGQAKNIQYF.